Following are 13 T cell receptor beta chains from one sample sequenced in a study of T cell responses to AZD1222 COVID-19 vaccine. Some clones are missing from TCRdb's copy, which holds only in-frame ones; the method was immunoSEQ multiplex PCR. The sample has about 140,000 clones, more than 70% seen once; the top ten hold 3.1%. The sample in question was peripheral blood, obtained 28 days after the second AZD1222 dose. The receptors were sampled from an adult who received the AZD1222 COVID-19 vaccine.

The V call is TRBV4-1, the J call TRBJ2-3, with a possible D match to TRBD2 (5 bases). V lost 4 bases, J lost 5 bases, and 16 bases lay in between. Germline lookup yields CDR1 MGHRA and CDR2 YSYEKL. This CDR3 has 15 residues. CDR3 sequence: CASSLNLQREDTQYF. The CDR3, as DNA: TGCGCCAGCAGCCTAAACCTACAGAGGGAAGATACGCAGTATTTT.

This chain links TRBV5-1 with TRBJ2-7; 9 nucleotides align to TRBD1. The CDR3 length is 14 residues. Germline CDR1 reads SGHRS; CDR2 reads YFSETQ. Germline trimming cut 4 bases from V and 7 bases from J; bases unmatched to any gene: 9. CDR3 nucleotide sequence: TGCGCCAGCAGCAGGACAGGGGAAGCGTGGGAGCAGTACTTC. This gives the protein CASSRTGEAWEQYF.

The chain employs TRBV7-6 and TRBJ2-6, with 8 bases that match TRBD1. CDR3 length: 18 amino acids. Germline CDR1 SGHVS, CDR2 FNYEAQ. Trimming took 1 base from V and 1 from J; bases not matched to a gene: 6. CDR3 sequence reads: CASSLVRGPLSGANVLTF. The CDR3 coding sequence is TGTGCCAGCAGCTTAGTCAGGGGGCCTTTGTCTGGGGCCAACGTCCTGACTTTC.

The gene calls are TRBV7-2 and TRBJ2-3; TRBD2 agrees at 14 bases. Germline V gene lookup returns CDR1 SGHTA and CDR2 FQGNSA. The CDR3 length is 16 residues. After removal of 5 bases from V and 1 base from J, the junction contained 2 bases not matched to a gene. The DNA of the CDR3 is TGTGCCAGCAGCAAGGGACTAGCGGGGGGCACAGATACGCAGTATTTT. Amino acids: CASSKGLAGGTDTQYF.

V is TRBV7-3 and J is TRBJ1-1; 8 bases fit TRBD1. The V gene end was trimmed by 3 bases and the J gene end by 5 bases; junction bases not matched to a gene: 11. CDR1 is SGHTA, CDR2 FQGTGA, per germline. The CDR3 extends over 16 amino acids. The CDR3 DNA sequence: TGTGCCAGCAGCTTGGGGCAGGGGGCGCGAGAAACTGAAGCTTTCTTT. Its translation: CASSLGQGARETEAFF.

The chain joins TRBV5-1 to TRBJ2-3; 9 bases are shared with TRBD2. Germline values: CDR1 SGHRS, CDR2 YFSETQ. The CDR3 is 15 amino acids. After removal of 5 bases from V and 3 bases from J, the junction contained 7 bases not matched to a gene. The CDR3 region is CASRTERGATDTQYF. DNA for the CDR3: TGCGCCAGCAGAACGGAGCGGGGGGCGACAGATACGCAGTATTTT.

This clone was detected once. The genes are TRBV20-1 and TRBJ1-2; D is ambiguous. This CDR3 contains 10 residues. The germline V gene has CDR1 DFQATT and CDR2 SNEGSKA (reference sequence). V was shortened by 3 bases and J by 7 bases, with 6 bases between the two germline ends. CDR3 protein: CSARGVGYTF. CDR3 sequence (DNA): TGCAGTGCTAGGGGCGTTGGCTACACCTTC.

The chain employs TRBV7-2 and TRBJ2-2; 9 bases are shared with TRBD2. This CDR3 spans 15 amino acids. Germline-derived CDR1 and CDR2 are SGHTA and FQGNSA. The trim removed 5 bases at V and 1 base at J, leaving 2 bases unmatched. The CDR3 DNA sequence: TGTGCCAGCAGCATGACTAGCGGGAACACCGGGGAGCTGTTTTTT. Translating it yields CASSMTSGNTGELFF.

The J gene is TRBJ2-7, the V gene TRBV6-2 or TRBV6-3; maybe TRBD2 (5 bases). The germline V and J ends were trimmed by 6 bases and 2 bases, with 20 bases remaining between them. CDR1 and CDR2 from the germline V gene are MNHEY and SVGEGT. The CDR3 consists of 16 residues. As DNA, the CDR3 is TGTGCCAGCAGCCAATCTCTGGGCGGGCAAGCCTACGAGCAGTACTTC. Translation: CASSQSLGGQAYEQYF.

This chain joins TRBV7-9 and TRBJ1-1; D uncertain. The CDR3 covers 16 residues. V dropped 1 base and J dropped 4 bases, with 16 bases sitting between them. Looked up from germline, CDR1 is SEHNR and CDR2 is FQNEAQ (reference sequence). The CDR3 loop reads CASSLGWGGSGTEAFF. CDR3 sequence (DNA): TGTGCCAGCAGCTTAGGGTGGGGTGGCTCGGGCACTGAAGCTTTCTTT.

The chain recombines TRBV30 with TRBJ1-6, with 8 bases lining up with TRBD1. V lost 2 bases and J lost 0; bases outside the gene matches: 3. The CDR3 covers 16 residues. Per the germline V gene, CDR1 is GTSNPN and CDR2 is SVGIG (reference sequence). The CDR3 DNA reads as TGTGCCTGGAGTACAGGGGGTCCCTCCTATAATTCACCCCTCCACTTT. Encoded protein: CAWSTGGPSYNSPLHF.

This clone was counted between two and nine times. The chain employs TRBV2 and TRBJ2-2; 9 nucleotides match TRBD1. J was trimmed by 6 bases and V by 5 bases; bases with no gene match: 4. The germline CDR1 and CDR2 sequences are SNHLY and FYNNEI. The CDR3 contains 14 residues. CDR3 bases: TGTGCCAGCAGTTCCGGGACAGGGTCCGGGGAGCTGTTTTTT. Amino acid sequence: CASSSGTGSGELFF.

The CDR3 DNA reads TGTGCCAGCAGACTGACTGGGGGCCTGATTACAGATACGCAGTATTTT. Residues: CASRLTGGLITDTQYF. The genes are TRBV11-2 and TRBJ2-3, with D possibly matching TRBD1 (6 bases). CDR1 is SGHAT and CDR2 is FQNNGV in the germline V gene. The CDR3 has 16 residues. Trimming took 6 bases from V and 3 from J, leaving 19 bases between them.